Listed below are T cell receptor beta chains from one sample, sequenced in a study of T-cell memory formation after mild COVID-19. One entry per CDR3 protein, called by TCRdb with MiXCR from the 5' RACE reads. The data hold over 95,000 distinct CDR3 sequences, with over 20% observed a single time. Material: PBMCs or a T cell subset sorted from them (not recorded which). The receptors shown here come from a man younger than 35 who had mild COVID-19 (a few samples of this study predate the infection). Cell type and time point are not known. The conserved cysteine and the conserved F or W are not part of the CDR3 here. Fields, in order: J gene, V gene, CDR3 protein.

>TRBJ2-5|TRBV29-1
SVEASGGQVGAQY
>TRBJ1-5|TRBV7-9
ASSLFNQPQH
>TRBJ2-7|TRBV5-1
ASRLRGSYEQY
>TRBJ2-2|TRBV27
ASSSGLAGARTGELF
>TRBJ2-7|TRBV28
ASSLRGVAYEQY
>TRBJ2-1|TRBV7-9
ASSGPRENQWF
>TRBJ2-1|TRBV4-1
ASSQDRAGGYNEQF
>TRBJ2-1|TRBV29-1
SVVRYSYNEQF
>TRBJ2-2|TRBV4-1
ASSQDWGATTGELF
>TRBJ2-3|TRBV11-2
ASSWGTGNTDTQY
>TRBJ1-2|TRBV9
ASSGGDDSHGYT
>TRBJ2-2|TRBV7-9
ASTPPGGNTGELF
>TRBJ2-5|TRBV4-1
ASSQDPAGGYQETQY
>TRBJ1-6|TRBV5-5
ASSFSSGVMSPLH
>TRBJ1-1|TRBV20-1
SARDPDRITEAF
>TRBJ2-2|TRBV13
ASSYATNTGELF
>TRBJ2-4|TRBV12-3/TRBV12-4
ASSFTDILTLAKNIQY
>TRBJ2-1|TRBV4-3
ASSPRTGSSYNEQF
>TRBJ2-3|TRBV4-3
ASSRQVQVGGESTDTQY
>TRBJ1-6|TRBV5-1
ASSSLESGNSPLH
>TRBJ1-1|TRBV6-1
AGRSAMNTEAF
>TRBJ2-7|TRBV10-3
AISEGTENYEQY
>TRBJ1-2|TRBV6-5
ASSATGGVSYGYT
>TRBJ1-2|TRBV7-2
ATKPKIGLGGYT
>TRBJ1-2|TRBV30
AWSAGRGLYGYT
>TRBJ1-2|TRBV12-3/TRBV12-4
ASTVAYGYT
>TRBJ2-2|TRBV7-9
ASSSRTSGNTGELF
>TRBJ1-5|TRBV12-3/TRBV12-4
ASSWDRGRQPQH
>TRBJ1-5|TRBV16
ASSQTPIGQGYQPQH
>TRBJ2-1|TRBV7-9
ASSRGQEQF
>TRBJ2-1|TRBV11-2
ASSLGGWGPYNEQF